The clone carrying this T cell receptor beta chain showed up many times. Germline V gene sequence: CDR1 PRHDT, CDR2 FYEKMQ (reference sequence). This CDR3 has 15 residues. V dropped 2 bases and J dropped 0 bases, with 11 bases sitting between them. These data belong to a study of T cells in Graves' hyperthyroidism and ophthalmopathy. Amplification yielded TCR beta CDR3 regions, with RNA transcripts as the source. Using the HTBI primer set, a first-round RT-PCR was run on the TCR CDR3. TCRdb used MiXCR to reprocess the multiplex PCR reads, holding one entry per CDR3 protein. The data hold 490,000 or so distinct CDR3 sequences, with nearly 20% observed a single time.

The sample taken for sequencing was blood. The clonotype was recovered from a man in his forties or fifties with Graves' ophthalmopathy. The chain employs TRBV13 and TRBJ2-7; possible D gene TRBD2, 6 bases. The CDR3: CASSLSRGSSYEQYF. CDR3 coding DNA: TGTGCCAGCAGCTTATCTCGGGGGAGCTCCTACGAGCAGTACTTC.